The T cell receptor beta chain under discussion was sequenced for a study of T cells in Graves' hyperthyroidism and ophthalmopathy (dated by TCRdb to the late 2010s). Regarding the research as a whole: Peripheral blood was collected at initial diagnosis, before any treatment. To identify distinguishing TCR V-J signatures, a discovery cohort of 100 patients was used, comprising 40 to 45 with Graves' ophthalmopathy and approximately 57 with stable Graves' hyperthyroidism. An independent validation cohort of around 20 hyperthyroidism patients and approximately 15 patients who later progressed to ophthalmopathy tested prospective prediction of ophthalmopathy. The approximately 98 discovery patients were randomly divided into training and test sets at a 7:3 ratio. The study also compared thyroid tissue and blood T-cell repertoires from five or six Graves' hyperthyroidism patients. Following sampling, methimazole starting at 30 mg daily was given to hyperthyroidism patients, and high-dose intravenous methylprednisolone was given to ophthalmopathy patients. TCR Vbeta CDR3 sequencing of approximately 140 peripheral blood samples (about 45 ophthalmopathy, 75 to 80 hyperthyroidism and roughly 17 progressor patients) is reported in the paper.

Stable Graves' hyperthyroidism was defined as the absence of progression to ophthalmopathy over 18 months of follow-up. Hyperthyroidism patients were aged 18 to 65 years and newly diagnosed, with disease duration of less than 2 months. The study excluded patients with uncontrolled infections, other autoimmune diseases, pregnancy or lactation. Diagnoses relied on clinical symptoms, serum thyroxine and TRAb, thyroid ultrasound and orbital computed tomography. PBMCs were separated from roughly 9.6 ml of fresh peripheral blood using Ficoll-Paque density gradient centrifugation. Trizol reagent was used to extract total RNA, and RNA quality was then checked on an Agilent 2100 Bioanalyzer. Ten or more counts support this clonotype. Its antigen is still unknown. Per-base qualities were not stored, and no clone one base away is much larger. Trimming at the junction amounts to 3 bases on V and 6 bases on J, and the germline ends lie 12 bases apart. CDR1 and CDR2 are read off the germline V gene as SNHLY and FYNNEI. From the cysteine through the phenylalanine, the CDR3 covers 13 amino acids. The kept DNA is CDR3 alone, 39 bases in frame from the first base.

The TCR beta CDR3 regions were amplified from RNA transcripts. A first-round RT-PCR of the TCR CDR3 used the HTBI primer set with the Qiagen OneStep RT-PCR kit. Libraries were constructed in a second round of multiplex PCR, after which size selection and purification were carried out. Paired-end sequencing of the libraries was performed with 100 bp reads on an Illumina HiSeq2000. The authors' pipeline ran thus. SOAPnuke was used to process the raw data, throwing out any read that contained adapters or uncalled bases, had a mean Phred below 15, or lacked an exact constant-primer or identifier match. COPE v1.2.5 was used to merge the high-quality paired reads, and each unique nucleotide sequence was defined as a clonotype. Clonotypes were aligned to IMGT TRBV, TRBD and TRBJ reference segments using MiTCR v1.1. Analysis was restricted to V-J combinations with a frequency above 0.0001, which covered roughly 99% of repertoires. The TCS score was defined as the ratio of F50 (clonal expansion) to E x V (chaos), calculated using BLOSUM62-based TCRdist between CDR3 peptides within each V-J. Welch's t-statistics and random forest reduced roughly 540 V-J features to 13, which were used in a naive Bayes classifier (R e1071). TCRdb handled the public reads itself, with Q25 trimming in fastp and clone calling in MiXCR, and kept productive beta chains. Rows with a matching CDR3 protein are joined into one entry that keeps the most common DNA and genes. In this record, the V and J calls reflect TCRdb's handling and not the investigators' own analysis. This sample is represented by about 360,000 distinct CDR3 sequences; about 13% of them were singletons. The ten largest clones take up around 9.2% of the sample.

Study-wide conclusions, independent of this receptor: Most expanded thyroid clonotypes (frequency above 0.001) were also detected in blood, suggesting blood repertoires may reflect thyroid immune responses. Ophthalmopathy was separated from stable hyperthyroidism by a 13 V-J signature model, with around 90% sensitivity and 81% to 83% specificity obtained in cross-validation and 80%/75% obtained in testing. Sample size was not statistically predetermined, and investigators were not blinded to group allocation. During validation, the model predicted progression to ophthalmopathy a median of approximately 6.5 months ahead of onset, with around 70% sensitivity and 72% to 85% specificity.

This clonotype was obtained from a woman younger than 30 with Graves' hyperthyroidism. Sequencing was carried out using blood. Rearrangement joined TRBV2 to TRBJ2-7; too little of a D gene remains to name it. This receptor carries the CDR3 CASSEARAGEQYF. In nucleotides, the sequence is TGTGCCAGCAGTGAGGCCCGGGCAGGCGAGCAGTACTTC.